This TCR beta chain emerged from a study of T cells in Graves' hyperthyroidism and ophthalmopathy. Using RNA transcripts as the source, TCR beta CDR3 regions were amplified. The HTBI set primed first-round TCR CDR3 RT-PCR. MiXCR was run by TCRdb on the multiplex PCR reads, yielding one entry per CDR3 protein. The data contain approximately 600,000 distinct CDR3 sequences, roughly 20% of them singletons. This clonotype was recorded many times. CDR3 length equals 13 residues. Trimming left V 6 bases short and J 4 bases short, with 12 bases between. Germline V gene data show CDR1 as SNHLY and CDR2 as FYNNEI.

The chain recombines TRBV2 with TRBJ2-5; D is possibly TRBD1 or TRBD2 (6 bases each). This receptor was taken from a man under 40 with Graves' ophthalmopathy. Sequencing was carried out using blood. The CDR3 spells CASRLQGGETQYF. CDR3 in DNA: TGTGCCAGCAGATTACAGGGAGGAGAGACCCAGTACTTC.